Below, one T cell receptor beta chain is given with its context. The antigen is undetermined. The data were taken from a study of cytomegalovirus exposure and HLA in healthy donors. Study-level findings and limits: An analysis that was carried out later associated some 17,000 TCR beta sequences with HLA alleles at 0.05 false discovery rate.

The PCR ran on 60 Vbeta and 13 Jbeta primers. Generated by immunoSEQ multiplex PCR, the TCRdb table keeps only in-frame clones and is missing some. The sample lists around 120,000 clones; more than 60% were seen once. Despite likely unrecorded immune exposures, the donors were nominally healthy at the time of sampling. The ends were cut back, 4 bases at V and 6 bases at J, with 8 bases in the middle. The germline V gene encodes CDR1 MNHEY and CDR2 SVGAGI. The CDR3 spans 12 residues. This chain joins TRBV6-5 and TRBJ2-3; TRBD2 might be the D (6 bases). The sequence was obtained from a man aged 35-49 years in good health and CMV-seropositive. Sequencing used PBMCs. CDR3 in DNA: TGTGCCAGCAGTTCCCGGGGGGATACGCAGTATTTT. Encoded protein: CASSSRGDTQYF.